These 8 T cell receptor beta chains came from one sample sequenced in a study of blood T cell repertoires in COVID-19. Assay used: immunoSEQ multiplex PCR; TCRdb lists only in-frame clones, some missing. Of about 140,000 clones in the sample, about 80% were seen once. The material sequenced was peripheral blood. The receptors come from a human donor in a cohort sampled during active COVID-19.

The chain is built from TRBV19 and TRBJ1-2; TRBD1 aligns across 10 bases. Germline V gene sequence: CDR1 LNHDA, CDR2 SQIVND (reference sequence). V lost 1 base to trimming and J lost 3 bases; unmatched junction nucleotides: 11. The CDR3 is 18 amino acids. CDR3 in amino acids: CASSIGQGATVNYYGYTF. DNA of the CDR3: TGTGCCAGTAGTATAGGACAGGGGGCGACGGTGAACTACTATGGCTACACCTTC.

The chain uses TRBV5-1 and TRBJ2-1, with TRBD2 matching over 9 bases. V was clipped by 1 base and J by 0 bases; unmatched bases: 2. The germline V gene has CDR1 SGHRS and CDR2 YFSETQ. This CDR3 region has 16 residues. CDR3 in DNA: TGCGCCAGCAGCTTGTTACTAGCGGGCTCCTACAATGAGCAGTTCTTC. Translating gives CASSLLLAGSYNEQFF.

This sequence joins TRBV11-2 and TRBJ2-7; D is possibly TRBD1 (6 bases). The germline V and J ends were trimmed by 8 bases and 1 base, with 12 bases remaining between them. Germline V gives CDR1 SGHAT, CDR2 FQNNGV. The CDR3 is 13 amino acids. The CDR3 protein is CASGQWGSYEQYF. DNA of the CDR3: TGTGCCAGCGGACAGTGGGGGTCCTACGAGCAGTACTTC.

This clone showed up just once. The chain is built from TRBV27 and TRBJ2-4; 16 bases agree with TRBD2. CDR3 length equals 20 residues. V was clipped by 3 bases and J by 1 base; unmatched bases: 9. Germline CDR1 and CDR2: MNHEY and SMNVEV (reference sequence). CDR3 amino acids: CASSFRGLAGGWTAKNIQYF. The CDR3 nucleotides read TGTGCCAGCAGTTTTCGGGGACTAGCGGGAGGGTGGACCGCCAAAAACATTCAGTACTTC.

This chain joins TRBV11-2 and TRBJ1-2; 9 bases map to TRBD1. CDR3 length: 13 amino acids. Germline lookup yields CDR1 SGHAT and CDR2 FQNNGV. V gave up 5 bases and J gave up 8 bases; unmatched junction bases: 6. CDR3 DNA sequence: TGTGCCAGCAGCCTGGGACAGGGAGGCGGCTACACCTTC. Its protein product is CASSLGQGGGYTF.

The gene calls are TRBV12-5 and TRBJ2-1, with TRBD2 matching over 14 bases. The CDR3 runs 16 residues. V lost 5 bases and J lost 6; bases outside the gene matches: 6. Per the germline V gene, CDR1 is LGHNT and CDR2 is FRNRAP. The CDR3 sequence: CASGGGGLAGGNEQFF. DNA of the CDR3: TGTGCTAGTGGTGGGGGAGGACTAGCGGGAGGCAATGAGCAGTTCTTC.

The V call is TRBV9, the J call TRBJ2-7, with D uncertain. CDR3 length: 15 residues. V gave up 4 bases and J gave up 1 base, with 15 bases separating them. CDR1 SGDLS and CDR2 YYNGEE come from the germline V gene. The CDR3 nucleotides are TGTGCCAGCAGCCCCACCCCCCGCGCATCCTACGAGCAGTACTTC. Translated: CASSPTPRASYEQYF.

The CDR3 DNA sequence: TGTGCCAGCAGCCAAGTCCTAGCGGGAGAAGATACGCAGTATTTT. Protein: CASSQVLAGEDTQYF. The chain links TRBV4-2 to TRBJ2-3; 10 bases match TRBD2. The CDR3 is made up of 15 amino acids. With V trimmed by 1 base and J by 5 bases, 3 bases remained unmatched. Germline CDR1 and CDR2: LGHNA and YNFKEQ.